This T cell receptor beta chain derives from a study of shared clonotypes between healthy human individuals. Naive CD45RA+ and memory CD45RA-negative subsets were split from CD4+ cells. Germline V gene sequence: CDR1 MNHEY, CDR2 SVGAGI. CDR3 length: 11 amino acids. V lost 5 bases, J lost 7 bases, and 9 bases lay in between. Study findings and constraints: Generally, naive subsets (rather than memory subsets) showed larger estimated richness.

The material for each subset, its genomic DNA, was split evenly across several immunoSEQ plates. How the authors handled the data: Junction-only immunoSEQ data arrived without quality scores, meaning filtering differed. Measured with immunoSEQ multiplex PCR; TCRdb has only the in-frame clones, and not every one. Clonal size and the V and J genes are those of that table, whereas D and trimming came from the DNA. The sample records roughly 2,500,000 clones, over 85% being singletons. This clone was picked up one time. Antigen unknown. The chain combines TRBV6-5 with TRBJ2-7; D not resolved. Material: naive CD4+ T cells from PBMCs. Subset meaning: CD45RA+ positively selected. The sequence came from a man aged 18 to 29 in good health. Some clones in this sample may be carry-over from other donors' samples. This CDR3 is CASSIYGEQYF. The DNA for the CDR3 is TGTGCCAGCAGTATTTACGGGGAGCAGTACTTC.